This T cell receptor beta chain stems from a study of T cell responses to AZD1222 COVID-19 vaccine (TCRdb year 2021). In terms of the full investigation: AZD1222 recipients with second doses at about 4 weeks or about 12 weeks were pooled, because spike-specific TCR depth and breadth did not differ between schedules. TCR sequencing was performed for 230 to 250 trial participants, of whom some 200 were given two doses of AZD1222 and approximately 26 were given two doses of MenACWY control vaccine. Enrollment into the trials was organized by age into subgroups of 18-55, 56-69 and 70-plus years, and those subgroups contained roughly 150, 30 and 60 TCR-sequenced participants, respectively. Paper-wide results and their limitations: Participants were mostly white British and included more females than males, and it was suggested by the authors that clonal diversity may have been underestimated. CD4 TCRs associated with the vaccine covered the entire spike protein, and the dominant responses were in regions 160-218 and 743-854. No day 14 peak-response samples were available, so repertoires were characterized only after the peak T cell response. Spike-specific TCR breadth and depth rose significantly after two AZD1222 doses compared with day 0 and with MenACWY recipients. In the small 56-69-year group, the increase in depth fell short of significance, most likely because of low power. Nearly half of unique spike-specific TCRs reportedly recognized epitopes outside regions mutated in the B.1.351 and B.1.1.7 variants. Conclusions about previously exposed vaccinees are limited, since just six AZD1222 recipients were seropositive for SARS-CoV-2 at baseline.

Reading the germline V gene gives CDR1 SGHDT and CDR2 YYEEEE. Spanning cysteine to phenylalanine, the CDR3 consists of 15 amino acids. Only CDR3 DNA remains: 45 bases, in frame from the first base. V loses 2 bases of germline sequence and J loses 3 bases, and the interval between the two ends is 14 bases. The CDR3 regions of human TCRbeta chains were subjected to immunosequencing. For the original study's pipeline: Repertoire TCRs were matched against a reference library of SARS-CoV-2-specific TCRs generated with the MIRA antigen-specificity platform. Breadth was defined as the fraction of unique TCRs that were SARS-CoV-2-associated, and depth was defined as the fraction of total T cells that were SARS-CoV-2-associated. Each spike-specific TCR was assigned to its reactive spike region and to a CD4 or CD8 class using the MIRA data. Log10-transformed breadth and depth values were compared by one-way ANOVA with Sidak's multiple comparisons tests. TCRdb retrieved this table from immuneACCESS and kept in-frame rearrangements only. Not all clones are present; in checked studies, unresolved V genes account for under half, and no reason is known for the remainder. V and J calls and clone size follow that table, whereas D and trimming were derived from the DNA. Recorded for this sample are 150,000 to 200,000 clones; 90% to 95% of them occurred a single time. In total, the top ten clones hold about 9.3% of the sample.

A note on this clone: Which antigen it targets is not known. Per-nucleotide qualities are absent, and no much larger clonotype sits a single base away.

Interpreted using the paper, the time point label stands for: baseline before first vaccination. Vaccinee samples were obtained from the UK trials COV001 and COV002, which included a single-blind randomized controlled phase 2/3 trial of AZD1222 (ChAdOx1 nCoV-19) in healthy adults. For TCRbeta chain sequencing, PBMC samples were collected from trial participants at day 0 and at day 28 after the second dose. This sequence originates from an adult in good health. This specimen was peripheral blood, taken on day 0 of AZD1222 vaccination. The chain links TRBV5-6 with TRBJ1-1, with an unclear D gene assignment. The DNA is TGTGCCAGCAGCTTTCTAAGGAATTTGGACACTGAAGCTTTCTTT. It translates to CASSFLRNLDTEAFF.